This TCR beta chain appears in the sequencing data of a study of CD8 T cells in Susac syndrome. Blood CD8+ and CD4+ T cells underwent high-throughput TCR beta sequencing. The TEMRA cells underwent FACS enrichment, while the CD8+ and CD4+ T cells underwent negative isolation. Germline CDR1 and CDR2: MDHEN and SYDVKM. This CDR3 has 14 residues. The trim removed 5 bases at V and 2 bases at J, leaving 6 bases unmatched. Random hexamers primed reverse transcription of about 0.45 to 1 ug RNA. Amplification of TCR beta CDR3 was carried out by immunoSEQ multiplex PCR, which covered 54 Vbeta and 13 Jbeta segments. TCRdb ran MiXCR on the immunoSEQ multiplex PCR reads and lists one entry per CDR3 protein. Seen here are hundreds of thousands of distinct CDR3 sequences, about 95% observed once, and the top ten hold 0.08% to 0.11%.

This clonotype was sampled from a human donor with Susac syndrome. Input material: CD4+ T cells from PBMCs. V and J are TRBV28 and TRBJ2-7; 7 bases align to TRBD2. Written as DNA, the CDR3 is TGTGCCAGCAGTGGGGAGGGCAAAACCTACGAGCAGTACTTC. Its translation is CASSGEGKTYEQYF.